The 14 T cell receptor beta chains below all came from one sample that was sequenced in a study of blood T cells in healthy people across ages. Through a sample-barcoded 5' primer and a J-beta primer mix, a second PCR was run for about 6 to 11 cycles. TCRdb fed the 5' RACE reads into MiXCR, producing one record per CDR3 protein. The table records about 1.6 million distinct CDR3 sequences, about 35% of them present only once. Specimen: blood. These TCRs come from a woman aged 30 to 39 in good health.

The V gene is TRBV30, the J gene TRBJ2-7; 9 bases match TRBD1. Germline V gives CDR1 GTSNPN, CDR2 SVGIG (reference sequence). The V and J ends lost 4 bases and 2 bases, in that order; junction bases with no gene match: 9. There are 15 residues in the CDR3. The CDR3 DNA follows: TGTGCCTGGACCATCCGGGACAGGGACGCCTACGAGCAGTACTTC. Its translation is CAWTIRDRDAYEQYF.

This clonotype was counted only a few times. The rearrangement joins TRBV10-3 to TRBJ2-7; a possible D gene is TRBD1 (6 bases). The CDR3 length is 13 residues. Germline CDR1 and CDR2: ENHRY and SYGVKD. Trimming stripped 7 bases from V and 2 bases from J, with 12 bases between. The CDR3 nucleotides read TGTGCCATCAATCCTGGGGACACCTACGAGCAGTACTTC. Translated, it gives CAINPGDTYEQYF.

The chain combines TRBV6-1 with TRBJ1-5; a possible D gene is TRBD1 (5 bases). The CDR3 length is 14 residues. V lost 4 bases, J lost 4 bases, and 11 bases lay in between. Looked up from germline, CDR1 is MNHNS and CDR2 is SASEGT. CDR3 residues: CASSVRQKNQPQHF. The CDR3, as DNA: TGTGCCAGCAGTGTTCGACAGAAAAATCAGCCCCAGCATTTT.

This CDR3 reads CASSTVGTGGFEQYF. CDR3 nucleotides: TGTGCCAGTAGTACCGTCGGGACAGGGGGTTTTGAGCAGTACTTC. V usage is TRBV19 and J usage is TRBJ2-7; 11 bases align to TRBD1. V trimming: 4 bases; J trimming: 7 bases; junction bases outside the gene matches: 9. CDR1 is LNHDA, CDR2 SQIVND, per germline (reference sequence). CDR3 length: 15 residues.

This clonotype was counted a few times. V and J are TRBV20-1 and TRBJ1-5; 7 bases align to TRBD1. CDR3 length equals 13 residues. Germline values: CDR1 DFQATT, CDR2 SNEGSKA (reference sequence). The V segment lost 6 bases and the J segment 4 bases; nucleotides outside the gene matches: 6. The CDR3: CSARDSTNQPQHF. CDR3 DNA sequence: TGCAGTGCAAGGGACAGCACAAATCAGCCCCAGCATTTT.

The chain joins TRBV7-2 to TRBJ2-4; 10 bases are shared with TRBD1. The assigned J gene may be wrong: the sequence end matches TRBJ2-7 better. The CDR3 contains 15 residues. Germline V gene sequence: CDR1 SGHTA, CDR2 FQGNSA. The CDR3 nucleotides are TGTGCCAGCAGCCCGAGTCGAGGGACAGGGGCCGAGCAGTACTTC. Translation: CASSPSRGTGAEQYF.

The rearrangement uses TRBV6-1 and TRBJ2-7; 11 bases map to TRBD1. The junction had 9 bases not matched to a gene; V was cut back by 8 bases and J by 6 bases. Germline values: CDR1 MNHNS, CDR2 SASEGT. The CDR3 has 14 amino acids. CDR3 region: CASRPGTGGSEQYF. As DNA, the CDR3 is TGTGCCAGCCGACCGGGGACAGGGGGATCCGAGCAGTACTTC.

This clonotype was counted only a few times. The rearrangement uses TRBV29-1 and TRBJ1-5, with D unresolved. Trimming pared 5 bases from V and 6 bases from J, leaving 11 bases between. This CDR3 spans 12 amino acids. Germline V gene data show CDR1 as SQVTM and CDR2 as ANQGSEA. CDR3 sequence: CSVKSRGQPQHF. CDR3 bases: TGCAGCGTTAAAAGTCGGGGTCAGCCCCAGCATTTT. Together with reference TRBV29-1 and TRBJ1-5, the CDR3 gives the full variable domain: SAVISQKPSRDICQRGTSLTIQCQVDSQVTMMFWYRQQPGQSLTLIATANQGSEATYESGFVIDKFPISRPNLTFSTLTVSNMSPEDSSIYLCSVKSRGQPQHFGDGTRLSIL.

This clonotype was counted only a few times. The V and J genes are TRBV7-2 and TRBJ2-5; D is unresolved. This CDR3 contains 16 residues. Trimming removed 3 bases at V and 7 bases at J, with 21 bases between. Per germline, CDR1 SGHTA and CDR2 FQGNSA. CDR3 protein: CASSFKGSVASGTQYF. Written as DNA, the CDR3 is TGTGCCAGCAGCTTCAAGGGCTCGGTGGCCTCAGGGACCCAGTACTTC.

This clonotype was seen a few times. An end of the junction differs from the germline gene, which may be a read error. The rearrangement links TRBV12-3 or TRBV12-4 to TRBJ1-2, with D possibly matching TRBD1 (5 bases). The CDR3 totals 13 residues. For the CDR3, the DNA is TGTGCCAGCAGCCCGGGACGGATCTATGGCTGCACCTTC. Amino acid sequence: CASSPGRIYGCTF.

CDR3 region: CASSRQTGLLHF. The CDR3 DNA reads TGTGCCAGCAGCCGTCAGACAGGTCTCCTCCACTTT. The J gene is TRBJ1-6, the V gene TRBV3-1; weak D call: TRBD1 (6 bases). This CDR3 is 12 amino acids long. Germline CDR1 is LGHDT and CDR2 is YNNKEL (reference sequence). Trimming left V 4 bases short and J 15 bases short, with 13 bases between. Variable domain in full (rest from reference TRBV3-1 and TRBJ1-6): DTAVSQTPKYLVTQMGNDKSIKCEQNLGHDTMYWYKQDSKKFLKIMFSYNNKELIINETVPNRFSPKSPDKAHLNLHINSLELGDSAVYFCASSRQTGLLHFGNGTRLTVT.

The chain's CDR3 is CSVERDRGPGGYTF. The DNA of the CDR3 is TGCAGCGTTGAGAGGGACAGGGGGCCGGGTGGCTACACCTTC. The chain uses TRBV29-1 and TRBJ1-2; TRBD1 aligns across 12 bases. The CDR3 has 14 residues. J gave up 7 bases and V 3 bases, and 6 bases lay outside the gene matches. Germline values: CDR1 SQVTM, CDR2 ANQGSEA.

The table lists this clonotype with a few counts. The chain is built from TRBV6-2 or TRBV6-3 and TRBJ2-5; D call uncertain. Trimming took 0 bases from V and 3 from J, leaving 11 bases between them. Germline V gene sequence: CDR1 MNHEY, CDR2 SVGEGT. CDR3 length: 15 residues. The CDR3 loop reads CASSYSYIREETQYF. CDR3 coding DNA: TGTGCCAGCAGTTACTCTTATATCAGAGAAGAGACCCAGTACTTC.

A note on this clonotype: A much larger clone differs by one base, so this may be a read error. This chain uses TRBV20-1 with TRBJ2-1; TRBD1 might be the D (5 bases). Germline loops: CDR1 DFQATT, CDR2 SNEGSKA (reference sequence). CDR3 size: 13 residues. Trimming removed 4 bases from V and 4 bases from J, with 11 bases in between. The CDR3 loop is CSANGRQYNEQFF. As DNA, the CDR3 is TGCAGTGCTAATGGACGACAGTACAATGAGCAGTTCTTC.